This T cell receptor (beta chain) came from a study of beta chain features in type 1 diabetes. Findings and caveats of the study: Type 1 diabetes patients had TCRB CDR3s that were shorter (moderately but significantly so) in all four CD4+ subsets.

Germline V lookup: CDR1 SEHNR, CDR2 FQNEAQ (reference sequence). V was clipped by 5 bases and J by 12 bases, with 16 bases between them. The CDR3 has 12 amino acids. What was sequenced were expressed TCRB transcripts, since all of the isolated RNA had been reverse transcribed. Measured with immunoSEQ multiplex PCR; TCRdb has only the in-frame clones, and not every one. The sample carries about 270,000 clones, 13% to 15% recorded once. This clone was counted a few times. Its antigen is unidentified. This sequence joins TRBV7-9 and TRBJ2-5; no clear D. This sequence was found in a young man with type 1 diabetes. Sequenced sample: naive CD4+ T cells from blood. The CDR3 loop is CASSHDGARKYF. In DNA form, the CDR3 reads TGTGCCAGCAGCCATGACGGAGCGCGCAAGTACTTC.